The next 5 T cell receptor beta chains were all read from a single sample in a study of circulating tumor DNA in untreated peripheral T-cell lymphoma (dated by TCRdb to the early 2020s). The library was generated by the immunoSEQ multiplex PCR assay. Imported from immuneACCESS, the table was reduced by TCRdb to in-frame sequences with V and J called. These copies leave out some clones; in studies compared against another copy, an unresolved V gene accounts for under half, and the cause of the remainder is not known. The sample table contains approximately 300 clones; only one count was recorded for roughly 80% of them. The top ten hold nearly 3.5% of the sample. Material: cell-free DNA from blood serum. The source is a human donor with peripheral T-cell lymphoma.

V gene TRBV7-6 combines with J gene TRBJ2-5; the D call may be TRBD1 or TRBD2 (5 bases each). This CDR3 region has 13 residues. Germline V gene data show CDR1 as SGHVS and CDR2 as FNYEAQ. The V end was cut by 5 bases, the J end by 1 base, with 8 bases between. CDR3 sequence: CASSRGRQETQYF. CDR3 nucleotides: TGTGCCAGCAGCCGGGGCCGCCAAGAGACCCAGTACTTC.

The CDR3 spells CASSSGLAAPSSYNEQFF. DNA of the CDR3: TGTGCCAGCAGCTCTGGACTAGCGGCCCCAAGCTCCTACAATGAGCAGTTCTTC. The chain has TRBV5-4 and TRBJ2-1, with 10 bases lining up with TRBD2. V lost 3 bases and J lost 0; bases outside the gene matches: 9. Per the germline V gene, CDR1 is SGHNT and CDR2 is YYREEE (reference sequence). The CDR3 is made up of 18 amino acids. Drawing the rest from reference TRBV5-4 and TRBJ2-1, the complete variable domain is ETGVTQSPTHLIKTRGQQVTLRCSSQSGHNTVSWYQQALGQGPQFIFQYYREEENGRGNFPPRFSGLQFPNYSSELNVNALELDDSALYLCASSSGLAAPSSYNEQFFGPGTRLTVL.

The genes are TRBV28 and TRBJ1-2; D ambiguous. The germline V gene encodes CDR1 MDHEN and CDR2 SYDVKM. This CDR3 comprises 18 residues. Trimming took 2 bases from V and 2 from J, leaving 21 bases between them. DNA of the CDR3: TGTGCCAGCAGTTTAACGGGCATCCGCCAACTGACGAACTATGGCTACACCTTC. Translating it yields CASSLTGIRQLTNYGYTF.

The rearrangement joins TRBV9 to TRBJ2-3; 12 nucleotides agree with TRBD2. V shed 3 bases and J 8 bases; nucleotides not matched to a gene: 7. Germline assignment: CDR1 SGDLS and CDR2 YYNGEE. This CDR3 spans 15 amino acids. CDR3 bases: TGTGCCAGCAGCGCGGAGGGACTAGCGGGTACTACGCAGTATTTT. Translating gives CASSAEGLAGTTQYF.

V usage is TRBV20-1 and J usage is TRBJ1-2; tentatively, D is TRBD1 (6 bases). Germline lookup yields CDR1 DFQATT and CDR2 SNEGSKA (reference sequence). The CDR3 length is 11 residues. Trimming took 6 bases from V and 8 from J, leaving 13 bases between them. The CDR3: CSAAGERGYTF. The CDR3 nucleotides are TGCAGTGCAGCAGGGGAACGAGGCTACACCTTC.